This T cell receptor (beta chain) was sequenced for a study of T cells in tuberculosis. Study background: IGRA-negative adolescents, IGRA-positive adolescents with latent tuberculosis and adults with active tuberculosis formed this South African cohort.

Time point defined: new active TB diagnosis, blood taken before or within 7 days of starting treatment. Confirmation came from sputum smear and/or culture positivity for M. tuberculosis. On average roughly 90,000 T cells per donor were immunosequenced. Turning to this clone: What it binds is not known.

Method: immunoSEQ multiplex PCR; TCRdb's copy keeps in-frame clones and lacks some. Among around 30,000 clones listed, just over 90% were seen once. Study outcomes and limitations: Selection depended on which cryopreserved specimens were available.

The source was PBMCs, collected at tuberculosis diagnosis. The TCR sequence derives from an adult with tuberculosis.

Here the CDR3 reads CASSQRGPYEQYF. The CDR3, as DNA: TGCGCCAGCAGCCAAAGGGGTCCCTACGAGCAGTACTTC. The chain recombines TRBV4-1 with TRBJ2-7; TRBD1 is a possible D gene (5 bases). Germline-derived CDR1 and CDR2 are MGHRA and YSYEKL. V was pared by 2 bases and J by 2 bases, with 7 bases between. The CDR3 extends over 13 amino acids.